This TCR beta chain is drawn from a study of T-cell memory formation after mild COVID-19. A single record per CDR3 protein comes from TCRdb applying MiXCR to the 5' RACE reads. The repertoire holds around 310,000 distinct CDR3 sequences, with about 13% as singletons. There are a few counts of this clonotype. Trimming removed 5 bases at V and 4 bases at J, with 14 bases between. The CDR3 is 14 amino acids. The TCR originated in a young man who had mild COVID-19 (a few samples of this study predate the infection). Cell type and time point are not known. Sample: PBMCs or a T cell subset sorted from them (not recorded which). The V call is TRBV12-3 or TRBV12-4, the J call TRBJ1-1; D is ambiguous. In nucleotides, the CDR3 is TGTGCCAGCAGTCGCTATGGCGGGCCCACTGAAGCTTTCTTT. Translated: CASSRYGGPTEAFF.